A single sample is the source of the 12 T cell receptor beta chains below, sequenced in a study of post-analysis software for immune sequencing data. Study-wide results and limits: Included in a set of about 5 TRBV segments more frequent in patients than controls were TRBV5-6, TRBV5-1 and TRBV20-1.

These receptors are not linked to any known antigen. Every TCR beta cDNA library bore unique molecular identifiers. TCRdb redid the calling of the PCR reads with MiXCR, one entry per CDR3 protein. The table includes around 440,000 distinct CDR3 sequences, less than 45% detected once. Specimen: blood. Receptors originate from a girl aged 5-17 years with multiple sclerosis.

This chain joins TRBV29-1 and TRBJ2-1; 9 nucleotides align to TRBD2. J gave up 2 bases and V 1 base, and 12 bases lay outside the gene matches. This CDR3 has 18 amino acids. Germline assignment: CDR1 SQVTM and CDR2 ANQGSEA. The CDR3 here is CSVEGWPAGGQTYNEQFF. DNA for the CDR3: TGCAGCGTTGAAGGATGGCCAGCGGGGGGTCAAACCTACAATGAGCAGTTCTTC.

This clonotype has a handful of counts. The chain joins TRBV27 to TRBJ2-1; 12 bases map to TRBD2. The CDR3 loop spans 18 amino acids. CDR1 and CDR2 (germline): MNHEY, SMNVEV (reference sequence). V lost 4 bases and J lost 0; bases outside the gene matches: 7. The CDR3 loop reads CASSSGLAGPSSYNEQFF. CDR3 sequence (DNA): TGTGCCAGCAGTTCCGGACTAGCGGGGCCTAGCTCCTACAATGAGCAGTTCTTC.

A few counts support this clonotype. The genes are TRBV7-9 and TRBJ2-7; 9 nucleotides match TRBD1. The V gene's germline CDR1 is SEHNR and CDR2 FQNEAQ (reference sequence). V was pared by 1 base and J by 6 bases, with 7 bases of the junction left unmatched. The CDR3 sequence is 15 residues long. The CDR3 DNA follows: TGTGCCAGCAGCTTAGTGCTGGGACAGGGTTCCGAGCAGTACTTC. This encodes CASSLVLGQGSEQYF. The full variable domain, its missing parts supplied by reference TRBV7-9 and TRBJ2-7, is DTGVSQNPRHKITKRGQNVTFRCDPISEHNRLYWYRQTLGQGPEFLTYFQNEAQLEKSRLLSDRFSAERPKGSFSTLEIQRTEQGDSAMYLCASSLVLGQGSEQYFGPGTRLTVT.

The J gene is TRBJ2-1, the V gene TRBV7-7; 7 bases line up with TRBD2. With V trimmed by 1 base and J by 4 bases, 4 bases remained unmatched. CDR1 SSHAT and CDR2 FNYEAQ come from the germline V gene (reference sequence). The CDR3 runs to 15 residues. In DNA form, the CDR3 reads TGTGCCAGCAGCTTAGGGCTAGCGGCGTACAATGAGCAGTTCTTC. Translated, it gives CASSLGLAAYNEQFF.

CDR3 amino acids: CASSPTGTGYNEQFF. The CDR3 nucleotides read TGTGCCAGCAGCCCCACCGGGACAGGTTACAATGAGCAGTTCTTC. The V gene is TRBV12-3 or TRBV12-4, the J gene TRBJ2-1; 8 positions match TRBD1. With V trimmed by 6 bases and J by 4 bases, 8 bases remained unmatched. CDR3 length: 15 amino acids.

The rearrangement uses TRBV10-3 and TRBJ1-1; D unresolved. The CDR3 runs to 15 residues. Germline values: CDR1 ENHRY, CDR2 SYGVKD. Between the trimmed V and J ends, which lost 3 bases and 1 base, there was a span of 12 bases. CDR3 coding DNA: TGTGCCATCAGTGAAAGGCCCGAGGCGAACACTGAAGCTTTCTTT. This codes for CAISERPEANTEAFF.

The chain carries TRBV4-1 and TRBJ1-4, with 8 nucleotides matching TRBD1. There are 18 residues in the CDR3. J gave up 5 bases and V 4 bases, and 15 bases lay outside the gene matches. The V gene's germline CDR1 is MGHRA and CDR2 YSYEKL. The CDR3 DNA sequence: TGCGCCAGCAGCCCGCAGGGGGCCCAGGGACTAACAAATGAAAAACTGTTTTTT. This translates into CASSPQGAQGLTNEKLFF.

The chain recombines TRBV20-1 with TRBJ1-1, with TRBD1 as a possible D gene (6 bases). This CDR3 comprises 14 residues. Trimming cost V 3 bases and J 5 bases, with 16 bases left between them. Germline CDR1 DFQATT, CDR2 SNEGSKA (reference sequence). The CDR3 loop is CSARLGGQVTEAFF. The CDR3 nucleotides read TGCAGTGCTAGGTTGGGGGGCCAGGTGACTGAAGCTTTCTTT.

The J gene is TRBJ2-6, the V gene TRBV21-1; the table's D call, TRBD1, has no DNA check behind it. TRBV21-1 is termed a pseudogene. The CDR3 length is 19 residues. The CDR3 nucleotides are TGTGCCAGCAGCAAAGAAGGCTCGGGCAGGCCAACTGGGGCCAACGTCCTGACTTTC. Its protein product is CASSKEGSGRPTGANVLTF.

This clonotype was observed a few times. The chain recombines TRBV4-1 with TRBJ2-7; D unresolved. V was cut by 1 base and J by 2 bases, with 6 bases left in between. From germline, CDR1 is MGHRA and CDR2 YSYEKL. CDR3 size: 13 residues. The CDR3 DNA sequence: TGCGCCAGCAGCCAAGGTTACACCTACGAGCAGTACTTC. It encodes CASSQGYTYEQYF.

The chain recombines TRBV28 with TRBJ2-7; D possibly corresponds to TRBD1 (7 bases). V was cut by 6 bases and J by 4 bases, with 16 bases left in between. CDR3 length: 14 amino acids. Looked up from germline, CDR1 is MDHEN and CDR2 is SYDVKM. CDR3 sequence reads: CASSSPTGRYEQYF. CDR3 coding DNA: TGTGCCAGCAGCTCCCCGACAGGGAGGTACGAGCAGTACTTC.

V is TRBV7-9 and J is TRBJ2-1; D unclear. The germline gives CDR1 SEHNR, CDR2 FQNEAQ (reference sequence). The CDR3 contains 12 residues. Trimming shortened V by 6 bases and J by 2 bases, and 5 bases separated the two germline ends. The CDR3 DNA is TGTGCCAGCAGGCCAGCCTACAATGAGCAGTTCTTC. This codes for CASRPAYNEQFF.